The source of this TCR beta chain is a study of regulatory T cells in long-lasting Graves disease (dated by TCRdb to about 2021). Context from the whole study: Persistent Graves' disease was defined as persistently positive TSH receptor autoantibodies together with antithyroid drug treatment for over 5 years. Patients with persistent Graves' disease were compared with patients with newly diagnosed Graves' disease using TCR sequencing and RNA sequencing of peripheral blood. TCR sequencing covered around 13 persistent and around 20 newly diagnosed Graves' disease patients, about 35 samples in total. On average, persistent Graves' disease patients in the clinical cohort had been on antithyroid drugs for around ten years. The study was registered as a clinical trial and conducted in China. Results the study describes overall, beyond this receptor: TRBV28, TRBJ1-2 and TRBJ2-5 were preferentially used in persistent disease, while TRBV20-1 and TRBJ2-1 were favored in newly diagnosed disease. Sequencing and analysis were limited to the TCR beta chain. More public clonotypes were shared among persistent patients (roughly 2,700) than among newly diagnosed patients (more than 950). The small sample size was acknowledged by the authors as a limitation that may reduce accuracy. Only peripheral blood was studied, because thyroid tissue, the primary lesion, was inaccessible. Compared with newly diagnosed patients, patients with persistent Graves' disease had lower TCR Shannon entropy and fewer highly expanded clones, which suggests clonal expansion.

The library was produced with multiplex PCR. This sample was sequenced with an Illumina HiSeq 4000. To build TCR beta libraries, CDR3 regions were amplified by Arm-PCR using iRepertoire HTBI primers. Before sequencing, the PCR products went through gel purification. From the authors' description of their analysis: Gene usage analysis of CDR3 amino acid clonotypes used the 62 TRBV and 11 to 15 TRBJ segments found across samples. COPE and FqMerger were used to merge the filtered high-quality paired reads into contigs. Contigs were aligned with BLAST to IMGT TRBV, TRBD and TRBJ reference genes, and CDR3 was defined per IMGT. Clonotypes above 0.1% frequency were classified as highly expanded clones. Shannon entropy served as the measure of repertoire diversity, while the Gini coefficient captured V-J evenness. A clonotype found in more than one individual was treated as public. Starting from the raw public reads, TCRdb applied fastp trimming at Q25, assembled clones with MiXCR and retained in-frame beta chains. Rows with a matching CDR3 protein are joined into one entry that keeps the most common DNA and genes. V and J calls and clone size were set by TCRdb, not the authors. The sample contains hundreds of thousands of distinct CDR3 sequences, around a fifth of them found a single time. The top ten clonotypes cover about an eighth of the sample.

The sample's time point label, in plain terms: persistent/refractory GD, antithyroid drugs over 5 years with positive TRAb. RNA was extracted from PBMCs in TRIzol for both TCR sequencing and RNA sequencing. The diagnosis of Graves' disease was made according to American Thyroid Association guidelines. Recruitment of patients was carried out at an endocrinology department in Xi'an, China. Each patient gave approximately 10 milliliters of peripheral blood, collected in an EDTA anticoagulant tube. Ficoll Paque Plus density gradient separation was used to isolate PBMCs, and no further T cell sorting was done. An Agilent 2100 Bioanalyzer and agarose gel were used to check RNA quality, and a NanoDrop 2000 was used to measure RNA concentration. V is cut by 7 bases and J by 7 bases, and the space between the germline ends is 7 bases. Looking up the germline V gene yields CDR1 MDHEN and CDR2 SYDVKM. From cysteine to phenylalanine, the CDR3 is 10 amino acids long. Just CDR3 DNA is preserved here, 30 bases in frame from base 1.

This clonotype was detected ten times or more. Its antigen remains undetermined. Base qualities were left out, and no much larger clone turns up one base away. The TCR originated in a female donor with Graves disease. This material consisted of peripheral blood mononuclear cells (PBMCs), taken when the disease was refractory, from a patient treated with antithyroid drugs. In this chain, TRBV28 is recombined with TRBJ1-1; no D gene call is confident. At the DNA level, the sequence is TGTGCCAGCAACGGAAATGAAGCTTTCTTT. It specifies CASNGNEAFF.